Listed below are T cell receptor beta chains from one sample, sequenced in a study of blood T cell repertoires in COVID-19. Sequencing used immunoSEQ multiplex PCR; TCRdb keeps in-frame clones, though not all of them. The sample comprises some 180,000 clones, 76% of which are singletons, and 8.5% to 10% rests with the top ten. Sequenced: peripheral blood. The receptors shown here come from a woman aged 45 to 65 with active or convalescent COVID-19. CDR3s include the opening cysteine and the closing phenylalanine or tryptophan. The order of the fields is clone size, D gene, J gene, V gene, CDR3 DNA, CDR3 protein. D genes are given only for firm matches. Part of the rows lack a size; the others show once, few, many or a class for expanded clones.

clone_size: -
d_call: TRBD1
j_call: TRBJ2-3
v_call: TRBV6-5
cdr3_nt: TGTGCCAGCATCCTACAGGGGGCAGGTCGAGATACGCAGTATTTT
cdr3_aa: CASILQGAGRDTQYF

clone_size: -
d_call: -
j_call: TRBJ1-1
v_call: TRBV5-1
cdr3_nt: TGCGCCAGCAGCTTGGAACAGGGGAACACTGAAGCTTTCTTT
cdr3_aa: CASSLEQGNTEAFF

clone_size: -
d_call: TRBD1
j_call: TRBJ2-6
v_call: TRBV4-3
cdr3_nt: TGCGCCAGCAGCCGAGACCGGACAGGGTCTGGGGCCAACGTCCTGACTTTC
cdr3_aa: CASSRDRTGSGANVLTF

clone_size: -
d_call: TRBD1
j_call: TRBJ2-7
v_call: TRBV3-1/TRBV3-2
cdr3_nt: TGTGCCAGCAGCCCCCTTGACAGGGGGCATCTACAAGAGCAGTACTTC
cdr3_aa: CASSPLDRGHLQEQYF

clone_size: -
d_call: -
j_call: TRBJ2-7
v_call: TRBV5-6
cdr3_nt: TGTGCCAGCAGCCAAGGGCCAGGGGTTTCCTACGAGCAGTACTTC
cdr3_aa: CASSQGPGVSYEQYF

clone_size: -
d_call: TRBD1
j_call: TRBJ1-1
v_call: TRBV11-2
cdr3_nt: TGTGCCAGTATGGACAGGCGACGGAACACTGAAGCTTTCTTT
cdr3_aa: CASMDRRRNTEAFF

clone_size: -
d_call: TRBD1
j_call: TRBJ1-2
v_call: TRBV27
cdr3_nt: TGTGCCAGCAGCCGACAGGGGGCGGGTTTTTTGGGCTACACCTTC
cdr3_aa: CASSRQGAGFLGYTF

clone_size: -
d_call: TRBD1
j_call: TRBJ2-5
v_call: TRBV5-6
cdr3_nt: TGTGCCAGCAGGACGCCTGAACAGGGGGAACAGGCCCAGTACTTC
cdr3_aa: CASRTPEQGEQAQYF

clone_size: -
d_call: -
j_call: TRBJ1-1
v_call: TRBV29-1
cdr3_nt: TGCAGCGTTGCTCCCGGGAACACTGAAGCTTTCTTT
cdr3_aa: CSVAPGNTEAFF

clone_size: -
d_call: -
j_call: TRBJ2-7
v_call: TRBV10-3
cdr3_nt: TGTGCCATCAGTGAGGGGGCTTACGAGCAGTACTTC
cdr3_aa: CAISEGAYEQYF

clone_size: -
d_call: -
j_call: TRBJ2-7
v_call: TRBV30
cdr3_nt: TGTGCCTGGAGTGTTCCAGGCTACGAGCAGTACTTC
cdr3_aa: CAWSVPGYEQYF

clone_size: -
d_call: TRBD1
j_call: TRBJ1-6
v_call: TRBV18
cdr3_nt: TGTGCCAGCTCCCCACAGGGGGCGCGTGATTCACCCCTCCACTTT
cdr3_aa: CASSPQGARDSPLHF

clone_size: once
d_call: TRBD2
j_call: TRBJ2-7
v_call: TRBV5-1
cdr3_nt: TGCGCCAGCAGCTTGGAGGGACTAGCGATCGAGCAGTACTTC
cdr3_aa: CASSLEGLAIEQYF

clone_size: once
d_call: -
j_call: TRBJ2-3
v_call: TRBV18
cdr3_nt: TGTGCCAGCTCACCACTGGCTAGCCTTAGCACAGATACGCAGTATTTT
cdr3_aa: CASSPLASLSTDTQYF

clone_size: -
d_call: -
j_call: TRBJ1-1
v_call: TRBV20-1
cdr3_nt: TGCAGTGCTAGTCGCAATGACAGGCCGAACACTGAAGCTTTCTTT
cdr3_aa: CSASRNDRPNTEAFF

clone_size: -
d_call: TRBD1
j_call: TRBJ1-4
v_call: TRBV7-2
cdr3_nt: TGTGCCAGCAGCCCCCGGGACAGGAGGGGCACTAATGAAAAACTGTTTTTT
cdr3_aa: CASSPRDRRGTNEKLFF

clone_size: -
d_call: TRBD2
j_call: TRBJ2-2
v_call: TRBV9
cdr3_nt: TGTGCCAGCAGCACTGCTAGCGGGAGGAACACCGGGGAGCTGTTTTTT
cdr3_aa: CASSTASGRNTGELFF

clone_size: -
d_call: -
j_call: TRBJ1-1
v_call: TRBV9
cdr3_nt: TGTGCCAGCAGCGTAGAAAGTGGAGTGAACACTGAAGCTTTCTTT
cdr3_aa: CASSVESGVNTEAFF

clone_size: -
d_call: TRBD1
j_call: TRBJ1-2
v_call: TRBV4-3
cdr3_nt: TGCGCCAGCAGCCAAGGGGACAGCCGAAGCTATGGCTACACCTTC
cdr3_aa: CASSQGDSRSYGYTF

clone_size: -
d_call: -
j_call: TRBJ2-5
v_call: TRBV5-1
cdr3_nt: TGCGCCAGCAGCTTACGGGACCAAGAGACCCAGTACTTC
cdr3_aa: CASSLRDQETQYF

clone_size: few
d_call: TRBD1
j_call: TRBJ1-2
v_call: TRBV9
cdr3_nt: TGTGCCAGCAGCGTAGAGGGGGCGCGTTCTGCTGGCTACACCTTC
cdr3_aa: CASSVEGARSAGYTF

clone_size: few
d_call: TRBD1
j_call: TRBJ2-7
v_call: TRBV3-1/TRBV3-2
cdr3_nt: TGTGCCAGCAGCCCGGGACAGGGGCCCTACGAGCAGTACTTC
cdr3_aa: CASSPGQGPYEQYF

clone_size: -
d_call: TRBD1
j_call: TRBJ1-4
v_call: TRBV6-1
cdr3_nt: TGTGCCAGCAGTGAAGCGCTACAGCCAGGGGGAAAACTGTTTTTT
cdr3_aa: CASSEALQPGGKLFF

clone_size: once
d_call: -
j_call: TRBJ1-3
v_call: TRBV6-2/TRBV6-3
cdr3_nt: TGTGCCAGCAGTTACTCTGCGCCGCGCCTCTCTGGAAACACCATATATTTT
cdr3_aa: CASSYSAPRLSGNTIYF

clone_size: -
d_call: -
j_call: TRBJ2-2
v_call: TRBV11-2
cdr3_nt: TGTGCCAGCAGCCAGCGACAGATCACCGGGGAGCTGTTTTTT
cdr3_aa: CASSQRQITGELFF

clone_size: -
d_call: TRBD1
j_call: TRBJ2-7
v_call: TRBV19
cdr3_nt: TGTGCCAGTTCCCCGCAGGGGGTTTACTACGAGCAGTACTTC
cdr3_aa: CASSPQGVYYEQYF

clone_size: few
d_call: TRBD2
j_call: TRBJ2-2
v_call: TRBV28
cdr3_nt: TGTGCCAGCAGACCCAGAGGGAAGCGGGATAACACGAACACCGGGGAGCTGTTTTTT
cdr3_aa: CASRPRGKRDNTNTGELFF

clone_size: -
d_call: TRBD2
j_call: TRBJ2-7
v_call: TRBV6-2/TRBV6-3
cdr3_nt: TGTGCCAGCAGTTACTCGGCGGGGGAGACCTACGAGCAGTACTTC
cdr3_aa: CASSYSAGETYEQYF

clone_size: -
d_call: -
j_call: TRBJ1-1
v_call: TRBV15
cdr3_nt: TGTGCCACCAGCAGGGGGGGGGAAACGAACACTGAAGCTTTCTTT
cdr3_aa: CATSRGGETNTEAFF

clone_size: -
d_call: -
j_call: TRBJ1-3
v_call: TRBV27
cdr3_nt: TGTGCCAGCAGTACGGCGGGGGCCTCTGGAAACACCATATATTTT
cdr3_aa: CASSTAGASGNTIYF

clone_size: -
d_call: -
j_call: TRBJ1-2
v_call: TRBV10-2
cdr3_nt: TGCGCCAGCAGTGAGTCAAGGGCGGGTGGCTACACCTTC
cdr3_aa: CASSESRAGGYTF

clone_size: -
d_call: TRBD2
j_call: TRBJ2-7
v_call: TRBV29-1
cdr3_nt: TGCAGCGTCCTCGGAGCGGGAGGGTACGAGCAGTACTTC
cdr3_aa: CSVLGAGGYEQYF